This entry lists 23 T cell receptor beta chains sequenced from one sample in a study of response to subunit inactivated influenza vaccine. TCRdb reprocessed the RT-PCR reads via MiXCR and lists one record per CDR3 protein. The sample shows hundreds of thousands of distinct CDR3 sequences, about a sixth of them seen only once. The sequencing used PBMCs from blood, collected roughly 13 days after vaccination. The origin of the receptors is a man aged 45-60 years who received an inactivated influenza vaccine.

This chain links TRBV10-3 with TRBJ2-2; 11 positions agree with TRBD2. The V and J ends lost 6 bases and 1 base, in that order; junction bases with no gene match: 4. Germline assignment: CDR1 ENHRY and CDR2 SYGVKD. This CDR3 is built from 16 residues. The CDR3 DNA sequence: TGTGCCATCAGCACTAGCGGGAGTTGGAACACCGGGGAGCTGTTTTTT. Translation: CAISTSGSWNTGELFF.

V usage is TRBV19 and J usage is TRBJ2-7, with 9 bases lining up with TRBD1. CDR1 LNHDA and CDR2 SQIVND come from the germline V gene (reference sequence). Unmatched junction bases numbered 9, after V lost 1 base and J lost 11 bases. The CDR3 runs 14 residues. In DNA, the CDR3 is TGTGCCAGTAGTATAGGCACAGGGGGCGCGATGAAGTACTTC. Translated, it gives CASSIGTGGAMKYF.

This clonotype was counted a few times. The V gene is TRBV7-2, the J gene TRBJ2-5; 8 bases fit TRBD1. CDR3 size: 15 residues. Trimming removed 3 bases from V and 5 bases from J; junction bases left unmatched: 8. Germline CDR1 reads SGHTA; CDR2 reads FQGNSA. The CDR3 nucleotides are TGTGCCAGCAGCTTGGTTACAGGGGGACGGGAGACCCAGTACTTC. Protein sequence: CASSLVTGGRETQYF.

This sequence joins TRBV12-3 or TRBV12-4 and TRBJ1-3; D unresolved. Trimming stripped 7 bases from V and 0 bases from J, with 10 bases between. CDR3 length equals 14 residues. The CDR3, as DNA: TGTGCCAGCAAACCTACGGGCTCTGGAAACACCATATATTTT. Amino acids: CASKPTGSGNTIYF.

The chain carries TRBV18 and TRBJ2-7; tentative D call: TRBD1 (7 bases). V was shortened by 6 bases and J by 1 base, with 13 bases between the two germline ends. The V gene's germline CDR1 is KGHSH and CDR2 LQKENI. The CDR3 runs 14 residues. The CDR3 loop reads CASSPAGQSYEQYF. The CDR3 DNA is TGTGCCAGCTCTCCTGCGGGACAGTCCTACGAGCAGTACTTC. The full variable domain, rest sourced from reference TRBV18 and TRBJ2-7, is NAGVMQNPRHLVRRRGQEARLRCSPMKGHSHVYWYRQLPEEGLKFMVYLQKENIIDESGMPKERFSAEFPKEGPSILRIQQVVRGDSAAYFCASSPAGQSYEQYFGPGTRLTVT.

This clonotype was seen a handful of times. The CDR3 DNA reads as TGTGCCAGCAGGGCCTCCGACGCAACTAATGAAAAACTGTTTTTT. This encodes CASRASDATNEKLFF. V is TRBV12-3 or TRBV12-4 and J is TRBJ1-4; D call uncertain. CDR3 length: 15 residues. Trimming cost V 6 bases and J 0 bases, with 11 bases left between them.

This chain connects TRBV15 to TRBJ2-7; no clear D gene. The CDR3 totals 13 residues. V was trimmed by 0 bases and J by 4 bases, leaving 7 bases between them. The germline CDR1 and CDR2 sequences are LNHNV and YYDKDF (reference sequence). CDR3 DNA sequence: TGTGCCACCAGCAGAGATTGGGGTTACGAGCAGTACTTC. It specifies CATSRDWGYEQYF.

The chain joins TRBV20-1 to TRBJ2-7; D is perhaps TRBD1 (5 bases). The V end lost 2 bases, the J end lost 2 bases, and 10 bases lay between the germline ends. The CDR3 runs to 13 residues. Germline CDR1 DFQATT, CDR2 SNEGSKA (reference sequence). This CDR3 reads CSARRGAPYEQYF. The CDR3 DNA is TGCAGTGCTAGAAGGGGCGCGCCCTACGAGCAGTACTTC.

This clonotype was observed a few times. In DNA form, the CDR3 reads TGTGCCAGCAGTCCGTTGGGGACTAGCGGGTTCAATGAGCAGTTCTTC. It yields the protein CASSPLGTSGFNEQFF. The V and J genes are TRBV27 and TRBJ2-1; TRBD2 aligns across 12 bases. Per the germline V gene, CDR1 is MNHEY and CDR2 is SMNVEV (reference sequence). The CDR3 contains 16 residues. Unmatched junction bases numbered 8, after V lost 5 bases and J lost 6 bases.

The J gene is TRBJ2-5, the V gene TRBV6-1, with D unresolved. The germline V and J ends were trimmed by 0 bases and 5 bases, with 7 bases remaining between them. The CDR3 spans 13 residues. Germline V gives CDR1 MNHNS, CDR2 SASEGT. CDR3 sequence: CASSEAPAETQYF. The DNA of the CDR3 is TGTGCCAGCAGTGAAGCCCCGGCGGAGACCCAGTACTTC.

The chain carries TRBV5-1 and TRBJ1-4; D is unclear. The germline CDR1 and CDR2 sequences are SGHRS and YFSETQ. V lost 0 bases, J lost 8 bases, and 14 bases lay in between. The CDR3 loop spans 15 amino acids. The CDR3 region is CASSLGGGLREKLFF. CDR3 coding DNA: TGCGCCAGCAGCTTGGGAGGAGGGCTTCGGGAAAAACTGTTTTTT.

The rearrangement links TRBV6-5 to TRBJ2-5; 9 bases agree with TRBD1. Germline trimming cut 2 bases from V and 5 bases from J; bases unmatched to any gene: 9. CDR3 size: 16 residues. Germline lookup yields CDR1 MNHEY and CDR2 SVGAGI. The CDR3 coding sequence is TGTGCCAGCAGTTACGCCGGGACAGGGTTCTTCGAGACCCAGTACTTC. Residues: CASSYAGTGFFETQYF.

This chain uses TRBV11-2 with TRBJ2-2; no clear D gene. Looked up from germline, CDR1 is SGHAT and CDR2 is FQNNGV. The CDR3 is 12 residues long. The ends were cut back, 3 bases at V and 7 bases at J, with 6 bases in the middle. The CDR3: CASSFLDGELFF. The CDR3 DNA is TGTGCCAGCAGCTTCTTGGACGGGGAGCTGTTTTTT. Complete variable domain (other parts from reference TRBV11-2 and TRBJ2-2): EAGVAQSPRYKIIEKRQSVAFWCNPISGHATLYWYQQILGQGPKLLIQFQNNGVVDDSQLPKDRFSAERLKGVDSTLKIQPAKLEDSAVYLCASSFLDGELFFGEGSRLTVL.

This clonotype was seen only a few times. This chain connects TRBV18 to TRBJ1-2; no reliable D call. CDR3 length: 13 amino acids. V was shortened by 3 bases and J by 6 bases, with 11 bases between the two germline ends. Germline CDR1 KGHSH, CDR2 LQKENI. Here the CDR3 reads CASSPLRDHGYTF. The DNA of the CDR3 is TGTGCCAGCTCACCGTTAAGAGATCATGGCTACACCTTC.

The rearrangement uses TRBV6-1 and TRBJ2-3, with D unresolved. This CDR3 has 18 amino acids. From germline, CDR1 is MNHNS and CDR2 SASEGT. Trimming cost V 5 bases and J 0 bases, with 21 bases left between them. CDR3 coding DNA: TGTGCCAGCAGTACCTCCCGCCTCCTGACGACTAGCACAGATACGCAGTATTTT. This sequence encodes CASSTSRLLTTSTDTQYF.

This rearrangement joins TRBV9 to TRBJ2-1, with D perhaps TRBD1 (5 bases). V was cut by 3 bases and J by 0 bases, with 16 bases left in between. CDR1 and CDR2 from the germline V gene are SGDLS and YYNGEE. The CDR3 is made up of 17 amino acids. CDR3: CASSARQITSSYNEQFF. The CDR3 bases are TGTGCCAGCAGCGCTCGACAGATAACGAGCTCCTACAATGAGCAGTTCTTC.

V usage is TRBV4-3 and J usage is TRBJ2-4; no clear D. The CDR3 runs 15 residues. Trimming shortened V by 0 bases and J by 7 bases, and 13 bases separated the two germline ends. Looked up from germline, CDR1 is LGHNA and CDR2 is YSLEER. DNA for the CDR3: TGCGCCAGCAGCCAAGATCCCGGGCCGAGGAACATTCAGTACTTC. Residues: CASSQDPGPRNIQYF.

J is TRBJ2-3 and V is TRBV6-1; D is unclear. The CDR3 totals 15 residues. V was trimmed by 8 bases and J by 0 bases, leaving 15 bases between them. Germline lookup yields CDR1 MNHNS and CDR2 SASEGT. DNA for the CDR3: TGTGCCAGCGCGGCCGCGGCGGCTAGCACAGATACGCAGTATTTT. It is translated as CASAAAAASTDTQYF.

The chain is built from TRBV18 and TRBJ2-3; no firm D call. Germline loops: CDR1 KGHSH, CDR2 LQKENI. V was clipped by 3 bases and J by 0 bases, with 10 bases between them. CDR3 size: 15 residues. The CDR3 region is CASSPLPSSTDTQYF. CDR3 DNA: TGTGCCAGCTCACCCCTACCCTCTAGCACAGATACGCAGTATTTT. Complete variable domain (other parts from reference TRBV18 and TRBJ2-3): NAGVMQNPRHLVRRRGQEARLRCSPMKGHSHVYWYRQLPEEGLKFMVYLQKENIIDESGMPKERFSAEFPKEGPSILRIQQVVRGDSAAYFCASSPLPSSTDTQYFGPGTRLTVL.

The V and J genes are TRBV4-2 and TRBJ2-1, with D hard to call. The CDR3 consists of 14 residues. The V and J ends lost 1 base and 5 bases respectively, with 9 bases between them. Per the germline V gene, CDR1 is LGHNA and CDR2 is YNFKEQ. The DNA of the CDR3 is TGTGCCAGCAGCCAAGGTACCGGCCACAATGAGCAGTTCTTC. Translating it yields CASSQGTGHNEQFF.

This clonotype was picked up a small number of times. This chain uses TRBV30 with TRBJ1-5; 10 nucleotides line up with TRBD1. The CDR3 totals 14 residues. The V and J ends lost 0 bases and 7 bases, in that order; junction bases with no gene match: 3. CDR1 is GTSNPN, CDR2 SVGIG, per germline (reference sequence). For the CDR3, the DNA is TGTGCCTGGAGTGTGACAGGGGGCTGGCAGCCCCAGCATTTT. This sequence encodes CAWSVTGGWQPQHF.

This clonotype was seen a handful of times. The chain joins TRBV15 to TRBJ1-4; D not certain. Germline V gene lookup returns CDR1 LNHNV and CDR2 YYDKDF (reference sequence). The CDR3 is 16 amino acids. The V end lost 0 bases, the J end lost 0 bases, and 8 bases lay between the germline ends. CDR3 coding DNA: TGTGCCACCAGCAGAGATTTGGCTGCAACTAATGAAAAACTGTTTTTT. It encodes CATSRDLAATNEKLFF. Drawing the rest from reference TRBV15 and TRBJ1-4, the complete variable domain is DAMVIQNPRYQVTQFGKPVTLSCSQTLNHNVMYWYQQKSSQAPKLLFHYYDKDFNNEADTPDNFQSRRPNTSFCFLDIRSPGLGDTAMYLCATSRDLAATNEKLFFGSGTQLSVL.

This chain uses TRBV9 with TRBJ2-2, with 8 bases that match TRBD2. Trimming removed 0 bases from V and 1 base from J; junction bases left unmatched: 11. The CDR3 sequence is 19 residues long. The V gene's germline CDR1 is SGDLS and CDR2 YYNGEE. CDR3 coding DNA: TGTGCCAGCAGCGTAGCCCCCTTTTCCGCGGGAGGGAACACCGGGGAGCTGTTTTTT. It translates to CASSVAPFSAGGNTGELFF.